Below, 16 T cell receptor beta chains from the same sample are listed, as sequenced in a study of chemoradiotherapy in HPV16-positive cancers. Sequenced by immunoSEQ multiplex PCR; TCRdb stores in-frame clones only, minus some. The table has 2,200 or so clones, 67% seen once. Sequenced here: tumor tissue, sampled from a patient who underwent chemoradiotherapy. Source of these receptors: a human donor with HPV-associated anogenital cancer.

The chain joins TRBV7-6 to TRBJ2-5; 10 nucleotides agree with TRBD2. CDR3 length: 16 amino acids. V shed 6 bases and J 4 bases; nucleotides not matched to a gene: 11. Germline-derived CDR1 and CDR2 are SGHVS and FNYEAQ. This chain's CDR3 is CASSRRLAGTGETQYF. CDR3 in DNA: TGTGCCAGCAGTCGCCGACTAGCGGGTACAGGAGAGACCCAGTACTTC.

The V and J genes are TRBV28 and TRBJ1-2; D is perhaps TRBD1 (5 bases). Germline CDR1 MDHEN, CDR2 SYDVKM. There are 13 residues in the CDR3. Trimming stripped 8 bases from V and 4 bases from J, with 14 bases between. CDR3 region: CASAGGTIYGYTF. Here the CDR3 DNA reads TGTGCCAGCGCGGGGGGGACTATCTATGGCTACACCTTC.

The rearrangement joins TRBV18 to TRBJ2-1; D is undetermined. Per the germline V gene, CDR1 is KGHSH and CDR2 is LQKENI. V lost 0 bases and J lost 0, with 3 bases in between. The CDR3 extends over 14 amino acids. The DNA of the CDR3 is TGTGCCAGCTCACCACCGGCCTCCTACAATGAGCAGTTCTTC. It is translated as CASSPPASYNEQFF.

The chain recombines TRBV5-8 with TRBJ1-3, with 7 bases aligning to TRBD1. Trimming at V came to 4 bases and at J to 3 bases, leaving 10 bases not matched to a gene. Germline V lookup: CDR1 SGHTS, CDR2 YDEGEE. The CDR3 spans 16 residues. The CDR3 reads CASSRRGQALGNTIYF. The CDR3 nucleotides are TGTGCCAGCAGCCGAAGAGGACAGGCCCTTGGAAACACCATATATTTT. Drawing the rest from reference TRBV5-8 and TRBJ1-3, the complete variable domain is EAGVTQSPTHLIKTRGQQATLRCSPISGHTSVYWYQQALGLGLQFLLWYDEGEERNRGNFPPRFSGRQFPNYSSELNVNALELEDSALYLCASSRRGQALGNTIYFGEGSWLTVV.

This clone has more than one count but fewer than ten. One end of the junction does not line up with germline, which may come from a read error. The CDR3: CASSLGDRDNSPLHF. The CDR3 coding sequence is TGTGCCAGCAGCCTAGGGGACAGGGATAATTCACCCCTCCACTTT. The chain recombines TRBV13 with TRBJ1-6, with TRBD1 matching 9 bases. The germline V gene encodes CDR1 PRHDT and CDR2 FYEKMQ (reference sequence). The CDR3 is made up of 15 amino acids.

This clone has only one observation. CDR3 region: CASSKTSGAQYF. As DNA, the CDR3 is TGCGCCAGCAGCAAGACTAGCGGAGCGCAGTATTTT. The chain recombines TRBV5-1 with TRBJ2-3; TRBD2 agrees at 9 bases. The CDR3 runs to 12 residues. V gave up 4 bases and J gave up 10 bases; unmatched junction bases: 4. CDR1 is SGHRS, CDR2 YFSETQ, per germline.

The table lists this clone with a few counts. CDR3 sequence reads: CASRVRVDTQYF. The DNA of the CDR3 is TGTGCCAGCAGGGTCAGGGTAGATACGCAGTATTTT. This chain joins TRBV2 and TRBJ2-3, with D maybe TRBD1 (5 bases). Germline V gene lookup returns CDR1 SNHLY and CDR2 FYNNEI. Trimming stripped 6 bases from V and 5 bases from J, with 9 bases between. There are 12 residues in the CDR3.

This clone appeared a single time. CDR3 region: CASSITGTSGNTGELFF. The CDR3 bases are TGTGCCAGCAGCATAACTGGGACTAGCGGCAACACCGGGGAGCTGTTTTTT. V and J are TRBV7-9 and TRBJ2-2, with 11 bases lining up with TRBD2. The CDR3 sequence is 17 residues long. Germline CDR1 and CDR2: SEHNR and FQNEAQ (reference sequence). The V segment lost 5 bases and the J segment 2 bases; nucleotides outside the gene matches: 7.

The V call is TRBV5-1, the J call TRBJ2-2; tentatively, D is TRBD2 (6 bases). Trimming removed 4 bases from V and 0 bases from J, with 10 bases in between. CDR1 and CDR2 (germline): SGHRS, YFSETQ. The CDR3 is 15 amino acids. The CDR3 here is CASSPSSANTGELFF. CDR3 nucleotides: TGCGCCAGCAGCCCCTCTAGCGCGAACACCGGGGAGCTGTTTTTT.

CDR3 loop: CAISGPTGGSYNSPLHF. The CDR3 DNA follows: TGTGCCATCAGTGGGCCGACAGGGGGCTCCTATAATTCACCCCTCCACTTT. The chain has TRBV10-3 and TRBJ1-6; 9 bases fit TRBD1. Looked up from germline, CDR1 is ENHRY and CDR2 is SYGVKD. J gave up 0 bases and V 4 bases, and 4 bases lay outside the gene matches. The CDR3 is 17 residues long.

This chain uses TRBV5-6 with TRBJ2-1; TRBD1 or TRBD2 may be the D gene (5 bases each). The V gene's germline CDR1 is SGHDT and CDR2 YYEEEE. The CDR3 spans 15 residues. V was shortened by 1 base and J by 4 bases, with 12 bases between the two germline ends. The CDR3 loop reads CASSLISGPYNEQFF. The CDR3 DNA is TGTGCCAGCAGCTTGATTTCGGGGCCTTACAATGAGCAGTTCTTC.

This chain joins TRBV18 and TRBJ1-4; weak D call: TRBD1 (5 bases). Trimming stripped 3 bases from V and 7 bases from J, with 9 bases between. CDR1 and CDR2 (germline): KGHSH, LQKENI. There are 13 residues in the CDR3. The CDR3 loop reads CASSPRGVEKLFF. CDR3 nucleotides: TGTGCCAGCTCACCGCGGGGGGTTGAAAAACTGTTTTTT.

This clone was picked up a small number of times. V and J are TRBV7-6 and TRBJ2-3; D remains unclear. The CDR3 length is 12 residues. V was cut by 0 bases and J by 4 bases, with 2 bases left in between. CDR1 is SGHVS, CDR2 FNYEAQ, per germline. DNA for the CDR3: TGTGCCAGCAGCTTAGCCTCAGATACGCAGTATTTT. The encoded protein is CASSLASDTQYF.

This chain connects TRBV5-5 to TRBJ2-7; D is possibly TRBD1 (6 bases). The CDR3 spans 12 residues. V lost 3 bases, J lost 10 bases, and 14 bases lay in between. Looked up from germline, CDR1 is SGHKS and CDR2 is YYEKEE (reference sequence). Written as DNA, the CDR3 is TGTGCCAGCAGCTATACAGGGTTAGAACAGTACTTC. Its translation is CASSYTGLEQYF.

The chain is built from TRBV5-4 and TRBJ1-2; D might be TRBD1 (5 bases). This CDR3 has 15 amino acids. Per the germline V gene, CDR1 is SGHNT and CDR2 is YYREEE (reference sequence). With 1 base removed from V and 0 bases from J, the gap between germline ends came to 10 bases. As DNA, the CDR3 is TGTGCCAGCAGCTTGCAGGGAAAGTCTAACTATGGCTACACCTTC. It encodes CASSLQGKSNYGYTF. Based on the CDR3 plus reference TRBV5-4 and TRBJ1-2, the full variable domain is ETGVTQSPTHLIKTRGQQVTLRCSSQSGHNTVSWYQQALGQGPQFIFQYYREEENGRGNFPPRFSGLQFPNYSSELNVNALELDDSALYLCASSLQGKSNYGYTFGSGTRLTVV.

This rearrangement joins TRBV5-1 to TRBJ2-7; 9 bases match TRBD1. This CDR3 region has 17 residues. Germline CDR1 SGHRS, CDR2 YFSETQ. After removal of 0 bases from V and 2 bases from J, the junction contained 9 bases not matched to a gene. The DNA of the CDR3 is TGCGCCAGCAGCTTGGTGAGTCCGGGACAGGGACCCTACGAGCAGTACTTC. Translation gives CASSLVSPGQGPYEQYF.